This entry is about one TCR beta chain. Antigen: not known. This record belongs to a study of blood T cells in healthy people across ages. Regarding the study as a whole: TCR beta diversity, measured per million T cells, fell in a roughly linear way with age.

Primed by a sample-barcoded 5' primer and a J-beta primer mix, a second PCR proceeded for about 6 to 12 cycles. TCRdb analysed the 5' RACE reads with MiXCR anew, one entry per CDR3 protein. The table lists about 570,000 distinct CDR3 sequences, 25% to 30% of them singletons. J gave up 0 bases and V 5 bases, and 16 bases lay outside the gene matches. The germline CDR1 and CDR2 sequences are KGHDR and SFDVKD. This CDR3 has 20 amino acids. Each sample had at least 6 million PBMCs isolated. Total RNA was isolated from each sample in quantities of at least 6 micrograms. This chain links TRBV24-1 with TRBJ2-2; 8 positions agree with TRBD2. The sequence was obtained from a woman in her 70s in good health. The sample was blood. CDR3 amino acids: CATSGWEAGENFANTGELFF. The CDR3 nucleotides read TGTGCCACCAGTGGCTGGGAAGCGGGGGAAAACTTCGCGAACACCGGGGAGCTGTTTTTT.